These 23 T cell receptor beta chains were sequenced from one sample in a study of neurological immune-mediated disorders. TCRdb re-called the 5' RACE reads through MiXCR, storing one row per CDR3 protein. Here the sample spans roughly 56,000 distinct CDR3 sequences, 3% to 4% being singletons. The material sequenced was PBMCs. These receptors were collected from a woman aged 60 to 75 with multiple sclerosis.

This clonotype was found many times. This rearrangement joins TRBV4-2 to TRBJ1-2; D uncertain. V lost 0 bases to trimming and J lost 3 bases, with 11 bases between them. CDR3 length: 15 residues. Germline lookup yields CDR1 LGHNA and CDR2 YNFKEQ. The CDR3 sequence: CASSQDMAGHYGYTF. The CDR3 nucleotides read TGTGCCAGCAGCCAAGATATGGCAGGACACTATGGCTACACCTTC.

The table lists this clonotype with many counts. In nucleotides, the CDR3 is TGCGCCAGCAGCTTGTCCGGGGGAGAAAGCGAGACCCAGTACTTC. It is translated as CASSLSGGESETQYF. The chain joins TRBV5-1 to TRBJ2-5; a possible D gene is TRBD2 (6 bases). The length of the CDR3 is 15 residues. Germline values: CDR1 SGHRS, CDR2 YFSETQ. Trimming took 1 base from V and 5 from J, leaving 15 bases between them.

Many counts were recorded for this clonotype. V is TRBV7-3 and J is TRBJ2-7; D is perhaps TRBD1 (6 bases). Germline CDR1 reads SGHTA; CDR2 reads FQGTGA. The ends were cut back, 5 bases at V and 3 bases at J, with 14 bases in the middle. The CDR3 spans 14 residues. The CDR3 nucleotides are TGTGCCAGCAGCCCACAGGGTAGGAGCTACGAGCAGTACTTC. This encodes CASSPQGRSYEQYF. The full variable domain, completed using reference TRBV7-3 and TRBJ2-7, is GAGVSQTPSNKVTEKGKYVELRCDPISGHTALYWYRQSLGQGPEFLIYFQGTGAADDSGLPNDRFFAVRPEGSVSTLKIQRTERGDSAVYLCASSPQGRSYEQYFGPGTRLTVT.

This clonotype was counted at least ten times. The J gene is TRBJ1-2, the V gene TRBV20-1; D call uncertain. The germline gives CDR1 DFQATT, CDR2 SNEGSKA (reference sequence). The CDR3 has 12 residues. With 4 bases removed from V and 1 base from J, the gap between germline ends came to 7 bases. For the CDR3, the DNA is TGCAGTGCTAACAGAGTTAACTATGGCTACACCTTC. This gives the protein CSANRVNYGYTF.

The table lists this clonotype with many counts. This chain connects TRBV12-3 or TRBV12-4 to TRBJ1-3; D is unclear. The ends were cut back, 7 bases at V and 8 bases at J, with 12 bases in the middle. This CDR3 is built from 12 residues. The CDR3 sequence is CASTLYGDTIYF. The DNA of the CDR3 is TGTGCCAGCACCCTTTACGGGGACACCATATATTTT.

This clonotype was counted many times. The V and J genes are TRBV5-1 and TRBJ2-2; the D is unclear. The germline CDR1 and CDR2 sequences are SGHRS and YFSETQ. The ends were cut back, 1 base at V and 0 bases at J, with 7 bases in the middle. This CDR3 is built from 15 residues. The CDR3 bases are TGCGCCAGCAGCTTGTCGACTTCGAACACCGGGGAGCTGTTTTTT. Amino acid sequence: CASSLSTSNTGELFF.

This clonotype was seen repeatedly, ten times or more. The rearrangement links TRBV6-5 to TRBJ1-1; no firm D call. V was shortened by 4 bases and J by 10 bases, with 10 bases between the two germline ends. Germline CDR1 is MNHEY and CDR2 is SVGAGI. This CDR3 is 11 amino acids long. CDR3: CASSSTGRAFF. DNA of the CDR3: TGTGCCAGCAGTTCGACTGGGAGAGCTTTCTTT.

This clonotype was seen repeatedly, ten times or more. The chain recombines TRBV20-1 with TRBJ1-5; D call uncertain. This CDR3 is 14 amino acids long. V was pared by 3 bases and J by 2 bases, with 11 bases between. Per the germline V gene, CDR1 is DFQATT and CDR2 is SNEGSKA (reference sequence). The CDR3 DNA follows: TGCAGTGCTAGTCCCGCTCAAGGCAATCAGCCCCAGCATTTT. Its translation is CSASPAQGNQPQHF.

This clonotype has at least ten counts. The V and J genes are TRBV20-1 and TRBJ2-3; 7 bases align to TRBD1. This CDR3 contains 16 residues. The germline CDR1 and CDR2 sequences are DFQATT and SNEGSKA (reference sequence). Trimming removed 0 bases from V and 2 bases from J; junction bases left unmatched: 8. Here the CDR3 DNA reads TGCAGTGCTAGAGACATTCTTGGACAGGCCACAGATACGCAGTATTTT. As protein: CSARDILGQATDTQYF.

There are many counts of this clonotype. The CDR3 DNA reads TGTGCCAGCAGTCCAACCCGGAGCAATCAGCCCCAGCATTTT. Amino acid sequence: CASSPTRSNQPQHF. J is TRBJ1-5 and V is TRBV27; unclear D gene. Trimming removed 5 bases at V and 1 base at J, with 9 bases between. CDR3 length equals 14 residues. The germline V gene has CDR1 MNHEY and CDR2 SMNVEV (reference sequence).

Many counts were recorded for this clonotype. The genes are TRBV29-1 and TRBJ1-5; D is possibly TRBD1 (6 bases). Deletions cut 6 bases from V and 1 base from J, with 13 bases between. The CDR3 has 14 residues. The germline V gene encodes CDR1 SQVTM and CDR2 ANQGSEA. The CDR3 sequence: CSVRGRGSNQPQHF. The CDR3, as DNA: TGCAGCGTCAGAGGCAGGGGAAGCAATCAGCCCCAGCATTTT.

This clonotype was seen ten or more times. This chain joins TRBV28 and TRBJ2-2, with D uncertain. The CDR3 loop spans 11 amino acids. The ends were cut back, 3 bases at V and 8 bases at J, with 4 bases in the middle. Germline V gene lookup returns CDR1 MDHEN and CDR2 SYDVKM. The CDR3 protein is CASSFRGELFF. CDR3 DNA: TGTGCCAGCAGTTTTAGAGGGGAGCTGTTTTTT.

This clonotype was observed a few times. It may be a read error: a sequence one base away is much more abundant. The chain joins TRBV3-1 to TRBJ2-1; 8 bases line up with TRBD2. CDR3 length equals 16 residues. V lost 0 bases and J lost 6; bases outside the gene matches: 7. Germline V lookup: CDR1 LGHDT, CDR2 YNNKEL (reference sequence). Written as DNA, the CDR3 is TGTGCCAGCAGCCAAGAACTTACCGGACTAGCCAATGAGCAGTTCTTC. Protein product: CASSQELTGLANEQFF.

Ten or more counts support this clonotype. This chain uses TRBV7-3 with TRBJ2-2; 10 bases are shared with TRBD1. In germline, CDR1 is SGHTA, CDR2 FQGTGA. The CDR3 totals 18 residues. J gave up 1 base and V 5 bases, and 10 bases lay outside the gene matches. The DNA of the CDR3 is TGTGCCAGCAGCGTAAGGCGGGGGACAGGGGTGAACACCGGGGAGCTGTTTTTT. It yields the protein CASSVRRGTGVNTGELFF.

This clonotype has a count of ten or more. This rearrangement joins TRBV20-1 to TRBJ1-2, with 9 bases lining up with TRBD1. Per the germline V gene, CDR1 is DFQATT and CDR2 is SNEGSKA (reference sequence). The CDR3 runs to 13 residues. The trim removed 6 bases at V and 2 bases at J, leaving 4 bases unmatched. CDR3 in DNA: TGCAGTGCCAGGGACAGGGAAAACTATGGCTACACCTTC. Its translation: CSARDRENYGYTF.

This clonotype has at least ten counts. V usage is TRBV5-1 and J usage is TRBJ1-1; perhaps TRBD1 as D (6 bases). The V gene lost 0 bases and the J gene lost 5 bases, with 14 bases spanning the gap. Per germline, CDR1 SGHRS and CDR2 YFSETQ. The CDR3 is made up of 15 amino acids. Here the CDR3 reads CASSLVGGLGTEAFF. The CDR3 nucleotides are TGCGCCAGCAGCTTGGTAGGGGGGCTGGGGACTGAAGCTTTCTTT. Full variable domain (missing parts from reference TRBV5-1 and TRBJ1-1): KAGVTQTPRYLIKTRGQQVTLSCSPISGHRSVSWYQQTPGQGLQFLFEYFSETQRNKGNFPGRFSGRQFSNSRSEMNVSTLELGDSALYLCASSLVGGLGTEAFFGQGTRLTVV.

This clonotype was seen repeatedly, ten times or more. The V gene is TRBV5-1, the J gene TRBJ1-2; 7 bases map to TRBD1. This CDR3 comprises 13 residues. V lost 3 bases, J lost 3 bases, and 2 bases stayed unmatched. CDR1 is SGHRS and CDR2 is YFSETQ in the germline V gene. The CDR3 bases are TGCGCCAGCAGCTCCGGGACAGACTATGGCTACACCTTC. The encoded protein is CASSSGTDYGYTF.

This clonotype was seen many times. V gene TRBV20-1 combines with J gene TRBJ2-7, with D maybe TRBD1 (6 bases). The CDR3 loop spans 12 amino acids. The germline CDR1 and CDR2 sequences are DFQATT and SNEGSKA (reference sequence). V was pared by 6 bases and J by 2 bases, with 11 bases between. Here the CDR3 reads CSAQGNTYEQYF. The CDR3 DNA reads as TGCAGTGCGCAGGGGAATACCTACGAGCAGTACTTC.

This clonotype has at least ten counts. The CDR3 loop reads CASSLAVGGGTEAFF. The CDR3, as DNA: TGCGCCAGCAGCTTGGCCGTCGGGGGAGGCACTGAAGCTTTCTTT. V and J are TRBV5-1 and TRBJ1-1; weak D call: TRBD1 (5 bases). There are 15 residues in the CDR3. Per the germline V gene, CDR1 is SGHRS and CDR2 is YFSETQ. The V end lost 0 bases, the J end lost 4 bases, and 13 bases lay between the germline ends.

This clonotype appeared many times. The rearrangement joins TRBV3-1 to TRBJ1-5; 11 bases are shared with TRBD1. The J segment lost 3 bases and the V segment lost 0 bases, leaving 4 bases of the junction unmatched. The CDR3 spans 17 residues. Germline lookup yields CDR1 LGHDT and CDR2 YNNKEL (reference sequence). The CDR3: CASSQDRTGGNNQPQHF. The CDR3 bases are TGTGCCAGCAGCCAAGACCGGACAGGGGGCAACAATCAGCCCCAGCATTTT.

As to this clonotype: It may be a read error: a sequence one base away is much more abundant. V gene TRBV11-2 combines with J gene TRBJ2-3; no firm D call. The germline CDR1 and CDR2 sequences are SGHAT and FQNNGV. V lost 2 bases to trimming and J lost 4 bases, with 10 bases between them. The CDR3 covers 14 residues. The CDR3 region has the DNA TGTGCCAGCAGCTTATTTCGTTACTCAGATACGCAGTATTTT. Amino acids: CASSLFRYSDTQYF.

This clonotype has a count of ten or more. V gene TRBV10-3 combines with J gene TRBJ2-1; a possible D gene is TRBD2 (5 bases). V shed 6 bases and J shed 4 bases, with 10 bases lying between them. Germline CDR1 and CDR2: ENHRY and SYGVKD. The length of the CDR3 is 13 residues. DNA for the CDR3: TGTGCCATCAGGGGCCGAGGGTACAATGAGCAGTTCTTC. Residues: CAIRGRGYNEQFF.

This clonotype has at least ten counts. V and J are TRBV15 and TRBJ2-4; D gene uncertain. Germline CDR1 reads LNHNV; CDR2 reads YYDKDF (reference sequence). V lost 4 bases to trimming and J lost 6 bases, with 10 bases between them. The CDR3 has 13 amino acids. This chain's CDR3 is CATSITELNIQYF. The CDR3 DNA reads as TGTGCCACCAGCATCACAGAACTAAACATTCAGTACTTC.